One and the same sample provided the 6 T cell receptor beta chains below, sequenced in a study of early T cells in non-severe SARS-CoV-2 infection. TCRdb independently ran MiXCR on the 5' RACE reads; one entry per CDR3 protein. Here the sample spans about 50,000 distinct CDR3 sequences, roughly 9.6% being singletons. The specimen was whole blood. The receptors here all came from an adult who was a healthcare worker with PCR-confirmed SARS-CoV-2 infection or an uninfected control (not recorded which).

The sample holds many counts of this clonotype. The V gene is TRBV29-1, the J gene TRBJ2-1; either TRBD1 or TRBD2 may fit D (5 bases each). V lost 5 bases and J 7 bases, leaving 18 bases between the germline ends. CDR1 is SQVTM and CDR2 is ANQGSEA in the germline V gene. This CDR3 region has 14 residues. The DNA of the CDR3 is TGCAGCGTTTTGGACCCCCTCGGGGCGAATGAGCAGTTCTTC. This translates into CSVLDPLGANEQFF.

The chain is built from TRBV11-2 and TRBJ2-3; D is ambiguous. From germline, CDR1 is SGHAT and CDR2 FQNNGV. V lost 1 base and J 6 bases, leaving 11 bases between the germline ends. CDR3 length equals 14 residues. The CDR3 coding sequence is TGTGCCAGCAGCTTAGGAACCACGACGGATACGCAGTATTTT. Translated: CASSLGTTTDTQYF.

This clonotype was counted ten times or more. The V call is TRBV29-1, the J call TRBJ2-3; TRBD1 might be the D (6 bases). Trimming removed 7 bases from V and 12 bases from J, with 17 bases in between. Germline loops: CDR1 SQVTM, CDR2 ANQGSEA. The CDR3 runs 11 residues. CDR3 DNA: TGCAGCGGAGAGACCGGGACACTACAGTATTTT. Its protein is CSGETGTLQYF.

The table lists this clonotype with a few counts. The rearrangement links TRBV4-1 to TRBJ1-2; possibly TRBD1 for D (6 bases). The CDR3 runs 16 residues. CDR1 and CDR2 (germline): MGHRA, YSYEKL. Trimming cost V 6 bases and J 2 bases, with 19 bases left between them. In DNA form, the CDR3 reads TGCGCCAGCAGACTTCAAACAGGGAAAACAAACTATGGCTACACCTTC. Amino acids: CASRLQTGKTNYGYTF.

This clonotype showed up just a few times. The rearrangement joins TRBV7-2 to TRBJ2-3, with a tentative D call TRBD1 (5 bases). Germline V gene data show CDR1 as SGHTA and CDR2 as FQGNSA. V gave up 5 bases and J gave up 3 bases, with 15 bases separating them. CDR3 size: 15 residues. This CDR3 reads CASSPPQGMTDTQYF. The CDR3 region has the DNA TGTGCCAGCAGCCCCCCCCAGGGTATGACAGATACGCAGTATTTT.

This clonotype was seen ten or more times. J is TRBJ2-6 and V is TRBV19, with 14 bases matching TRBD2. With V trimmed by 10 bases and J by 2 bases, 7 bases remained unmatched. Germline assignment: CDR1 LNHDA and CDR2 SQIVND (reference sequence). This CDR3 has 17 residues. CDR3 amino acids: CATAGLAGGAGANVLTF. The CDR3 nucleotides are TGTGCCACCGCCGGACTAGCGGGGGGAGCTGGGGCCAACGTCCTGACTTTC.